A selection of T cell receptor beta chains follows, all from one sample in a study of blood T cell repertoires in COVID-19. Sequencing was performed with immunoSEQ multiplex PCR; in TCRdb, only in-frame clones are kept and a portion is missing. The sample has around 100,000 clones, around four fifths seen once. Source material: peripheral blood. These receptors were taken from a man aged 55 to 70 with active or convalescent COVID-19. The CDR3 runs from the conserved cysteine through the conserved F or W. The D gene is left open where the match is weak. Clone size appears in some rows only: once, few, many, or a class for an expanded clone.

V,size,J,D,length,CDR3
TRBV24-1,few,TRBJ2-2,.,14,CATSDAGGSGELFF
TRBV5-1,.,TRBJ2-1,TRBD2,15,CASSLSASGTDEQFF
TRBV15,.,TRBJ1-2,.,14,CATSRGPGKYGYTF
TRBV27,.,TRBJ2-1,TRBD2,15,CASSLGGRPYNEQFF
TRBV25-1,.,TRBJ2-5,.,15,CASSEFRVGQETQYF
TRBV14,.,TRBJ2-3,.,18,CASSQDRVGATSTDTQYF
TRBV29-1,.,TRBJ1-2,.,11,CSARGIDGYTF
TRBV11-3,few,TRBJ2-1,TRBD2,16,CASSSLLLAGNNEQFF
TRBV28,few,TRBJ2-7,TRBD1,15,CASNPWTGGSYEQYF
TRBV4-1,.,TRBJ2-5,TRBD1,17,CASSQDRDRGLGETQYF
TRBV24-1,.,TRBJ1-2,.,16,CATSDWGHGVENGYTF